The present TCR beta chain was sequenced within a study of Ad26.COV2.S vaccination and SARS-CoV-2 variants. Study conclusions and caveats: Spike-specific TCR breadth in vaccine recipients exceeded that seen in placebo recipients. Spike-specific CD8+ and CD4+ T cell responses reportedly showed substantial breadth after vaccination.

Profiling relied on immunoSEQ multiplex PCR, and the TCRdb table lists in-frame clones only, not all of them. The data show about 680,000 clones, roughly 90% seen once. About this clone: Its antigen is currently unknown. At one end, the junction sequence differs from germline, possibly due to a read error.

Treatment of the sample: roughly 20 received Ad26.COV2.S at low or high dose, single or two shots; five or six received placebo; per-sample allocation not given. Sampling happened 63 days after the first vaccine or placebo injection. Germline assignment: CDR1 SGHTA and CDR2 FQGTGA. There are 16 residues in the CDR3. This chain joins TRBV7-3 and TRBJ2-1; weak D call: TRBD1 (7 bases). This material consisted of peripheral blood, taken in a trial of Ad26.COV2.S vaccine versus placebo. The clonotype comes from a person between 18 and 60 years old who received the Ad26.COV2.S COVID-19 vaccine or a placebo. CDR3 sequence reads: CAGSPGAGQAYNEQFF. CDR3 in DNA: TGTGCCGGCAGCCCGGGGGCCGGACAGGCCTACAATGAGCAGTTCTTC.